This TCR beta chain is from a study of blood T cells in healthy people across ages. The use of a sample-barcoded 5' primer and a J-beta primer mix characterized a second PCR of roughly 7 to 11 cycles. TCRdb independently ran MiXCR on the 5' RACE reads; one entry per CDR3 protein. The data contain some 1.4 million distinct CDR3 sequences, 40% to 50% of them singletons. The study, taken as a whole, reports: Expanded clonotype changes were possibly confounded by unknown donor CMV status. Long-lived donors had more naive CD4+ cells and higher diversity than aged donors.

Of note for this clonotype: Its antigen remains unidentified.

Germline V gene lookup returns CDR1 MGHRA and CDR2 YSYEKL. The CDR3 covers 17 residues. After removal of 4 bases from V and 2 bases from J, the junction contained 10 bases not matched to a gene. The clonotype originates from a woman aged 18-29 years in good health. Sequences were obtained from blood. This chain links TRBV4-1 with TRBJ2-7, with 11 bases matching TRBD2. CDR3 protein: CASSLTSSGGSPYEQYF. DNA of the CDR3: TGCGCCAGCAGCCTGACCTCTAGCGGGGGGTCCCCCTACGAGCAGTACTTC.